This T cell receptor beta chain was profiled in a study of T-cell memory formation after mild COVID-19. Whole-study context: TCR clusters were mostly donor specific. Study observations and caveats: Clones that got smaller from day 15 to 85 had even CD4/CD8, while clones growing later tipped toward CD4+. Contracting clones localized mainly to CM and EM when CD4+ and mainly to EMRA when CD8+. Memory cells collected pre-infection included some clones that later responded, suggesting cross-reactive memory joined.

Germline V gene sequence: CDR1 SGHRS, CDR2 YFSETQ. Trimming took 0 bases from V and 3 from J; bases not matched to a gene: 1. CDR3 length equals 16 residues. TCRdb ran MiXCR on the 5' RACE reads and lists one entry per CDR3 protein. The table has a few hundred thousand distinct CDR3 sequences, roughly 17% seen once. Concerning this clonotype itself: What it recognizes is unknown.

V usage is TRBV5-1 and J usage is TRBJ1-4; 11 bases map to TRBD1. This receptor was obtained from a man younger than 35 who had mild COVID-19 (a few samples of this study predate the infection). Cell type and time point are not known. Sequenced sample: PBMCs or a T cell subset sorted from them (not recorded which). Written as DNA, the CDR3 is TGCGCCAGCAGCTTGGCGGGACAGGGGGCTAATGAAAAACTGTTTTTT. This encodes CASSLAGQGANEKLFF.